Listed below are T cell receptor beta chains from one sample, sequenced in a study of T cells after yellow fever vaccination. Each CDR3 protein gets one entry after TCRdb re-called the 5' RACE reads with MiXCR. The sample has about 340,000 distinct CDR3 sequences, approximately 4.2% seen once; the top ten hold about 24%. Here the sequenced sample was PBMCs, taken 5 days after the yellow fever booster vaccination. These receptors originate from a man between 18 and 35 years old who received the YFV17D yellow fever vaccine. The conserved cysteine and the conserved F or W are not part of the CDR3 here. A D gene is named only where the DNA matches it firmly. Expanded clones are given a class, and other clones once, few, many or no size at all.

V gene	CDR3 length	clone size	J gene	D gene	CDR3 protein
TRBV27	11	.	TRBJ2-5	.	ASSREGPSAQY
TRBV20-1	12	many	TRBJ2-5	.	SAIRVGDQETQY
TRBV3-1	11	few	TRBJ2-7	.	ASSQGRGDEQY
TRBV12-3/TRBV12-4	10	many	TRBJ1-6	TRBD1	ASSTGVSPLH
TRBV18	11	.	TRBJ1-2	.	ASSRERFYGYT
TRBV18	13	few	TRBJ1-6	.	ASSLGRSYNSPLH
TRBV6-6	14	many	TRBJ2-7	TRBD2	ASSYSSSGGAVEQY
TRBV4-3	15	many	TRBJ2-1	.	ASSQTASDRIYNEQF
TRBV30	11	few	TRBJ1-1	.	AWADFPNTEAF
TRBV28	16	.	TRBJ1-5	TRBD1	ASSKFRDRGLAGQPQH
TRBV7-2	13	.	TRBJ1-5	.	ASSPGIESGQPQH
TRBV5-1	12	few	TRBJ2-5	.	ASSTGTVRETQY